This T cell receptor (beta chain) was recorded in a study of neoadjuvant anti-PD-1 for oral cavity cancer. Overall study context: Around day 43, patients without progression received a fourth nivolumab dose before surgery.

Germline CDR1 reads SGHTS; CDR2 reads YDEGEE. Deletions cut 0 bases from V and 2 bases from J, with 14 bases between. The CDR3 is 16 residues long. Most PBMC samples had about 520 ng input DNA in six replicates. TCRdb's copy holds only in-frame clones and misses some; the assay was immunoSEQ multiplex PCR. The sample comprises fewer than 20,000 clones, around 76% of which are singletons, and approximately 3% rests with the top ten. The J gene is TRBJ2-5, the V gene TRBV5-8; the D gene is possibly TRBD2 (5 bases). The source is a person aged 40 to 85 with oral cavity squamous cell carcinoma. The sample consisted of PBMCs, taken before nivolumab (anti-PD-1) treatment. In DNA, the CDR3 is TGTGCCAGCAGCTTGGGGACTGAGTCGCGACAAGAGACCCAGTACTTC. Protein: CASSLGTESRQETQYF. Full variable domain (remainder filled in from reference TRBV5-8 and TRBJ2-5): EAGVTQSPTHLIKTRGQQATLRCSPISGHTSVYWYQQALGLGLQFLLWYDEGEERNRGNFPPRFSGRQFPNYSSELNVNALELEDSALYLCASSLGTESRQETQYFGPGTRLLVL.